A selection of T cell receptor beta chains follows, all from one sample in a study of T cells after yellow fever vaccination. MiXCR, applied by TCRdb to the 5' RACE reads, yields one record per CDR3 protein. The repertoire holds roughly 320,000 distinct CDR3 sequences, with approximately 11% as singletons. Sequenced here: CD4+ T cells sorted from PBMCs, sampled 45 days after the yellow fever booster vaccination. The receptors come from a man between 18 and 35 years old who received the YFV17D yellow fever vaccine. Both conserved end residues are trimmed from each CDR3. The D gene is left open where the match is weak.

>TRBV5-1|-|11|TRBJ2-3
ASSLGFQDTQY
>TRBV9|-|12|TRBJ1-3
ASSVSRSGNTIY
>TRBV2|-|11|TRBJ2-2
ASTGQNTGELF
>TRBV7-9|-|13|TRBJ2-3
ASSLRQTSTDTQY
>TRBV30|TRBD2|14|TRBJ2-5
AWSGGLAGSQETQY
>TRBV28|-|10|TRBJ2-3
ASRSVTDTQY
>TRBV7-6|TRBD2|11|TRBJ2-7
ASSSRAGGEQY
>TRBV7-6|-|10|TRBJ2-1
ASSLTESEQF
>TRBV19|-|11|TRBJ1-1
ASRIMGNTEAF
>TRBV7-9|-|10|TRBJ1-1
ASSLGRTEAF
>TRBV4-3|-|14|TRBJ2-1
ASSQDWPFSYNEQF
>TRBV3-1|-|12|TRBJ1-1
ASSPRGGSAEAF
>TRBV10-3|-|12|TRBJ1-6
AISESNGDSPLH
>TRBV15|TRBD2|13|TRBJ2-1
ATGRGGASYNEQF
>TRBV3-1|TRBD1|13|TRBJ2-7
ASSPRRTGTNEQY
>TRBV15|-|13|TRBJ1-1
ATSRDGSGSTEAF
>TRBV7-9|-|12|TRBJ2-1
ASSFQRLYNEQF
>TRBV6-5|-|12|TRBJ2-2
ASRPGGGYGELF
>TRBV27|TRBD2|13|TRBJ2-3
ASSWTSGYTDTQY
>TRBV7-2|-|11|TRBJ1-4
ASSFNHNEKLF
>TRBV5-4|TRBD2|13|TRBJ2-1
ASSLDPAGDDEQF